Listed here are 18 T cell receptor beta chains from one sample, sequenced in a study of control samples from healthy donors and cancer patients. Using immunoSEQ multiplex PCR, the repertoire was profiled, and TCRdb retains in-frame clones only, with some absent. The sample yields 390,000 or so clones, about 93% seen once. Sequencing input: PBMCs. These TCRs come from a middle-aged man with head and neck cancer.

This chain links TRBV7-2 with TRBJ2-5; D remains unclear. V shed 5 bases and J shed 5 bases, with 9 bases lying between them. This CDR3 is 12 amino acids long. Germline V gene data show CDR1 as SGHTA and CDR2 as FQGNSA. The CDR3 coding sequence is TGTGCCAGCAGCCAAGGTACGGAGACCCAGTACTTC. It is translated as CASSQGTETQYF.

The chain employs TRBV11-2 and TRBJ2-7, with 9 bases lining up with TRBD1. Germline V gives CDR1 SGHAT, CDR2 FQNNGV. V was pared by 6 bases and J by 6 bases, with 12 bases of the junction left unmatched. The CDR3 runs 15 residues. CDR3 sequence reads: CASRPAKGQGSEQYF. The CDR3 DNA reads TGTGCCAGCAGGCCTGCGAAGGGACAGGGAAGCGAGCAGTACTTC. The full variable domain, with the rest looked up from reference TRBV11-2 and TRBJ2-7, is EAGVAQSPRYKIIEKRQSVAFWCNPISGHATLYWYQQILGQGPKLLIQFQNNGVVDDSQLPKDRFSAERLKGVDSTLKIQPAKLEDSAVYLCASRPAKGQGSEQYFGPGTRLTVT.

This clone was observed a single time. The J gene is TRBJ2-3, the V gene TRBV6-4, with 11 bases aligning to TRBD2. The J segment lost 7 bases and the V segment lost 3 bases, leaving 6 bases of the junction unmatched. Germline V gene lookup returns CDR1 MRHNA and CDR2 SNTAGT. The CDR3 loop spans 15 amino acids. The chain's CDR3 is CASSELAGASYTQYF. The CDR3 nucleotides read TGTGCCAGCAGTGAACTAGCGGGGGCGAGTTATACGCAGTATTTT.

The CDR3 coding sequence is TGTGCCAGCAGCTTAGAGCGGGGGGGCCGCGAGCAGTACTTC. Translated: CASSLERGGREQYF. The J gene is TRBJ2-7, the V gene TRBV7-2; TRBD2 matches 10 bases. Germline CDR1 reads SGHTA; CDR2 reads FQGNSA. V was clipped by 1 base and J by 6 bases; unmatched bases: 3. The CDR3 has 14 amino acids.

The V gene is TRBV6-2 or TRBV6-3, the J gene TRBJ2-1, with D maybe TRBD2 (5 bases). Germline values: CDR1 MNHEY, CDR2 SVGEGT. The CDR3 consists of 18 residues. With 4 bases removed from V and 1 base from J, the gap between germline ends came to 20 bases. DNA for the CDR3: TGTGCCAGCAGTTCCATGAGGGAGTCGTCACAATCCTACAATGAGCAGTTCTTC. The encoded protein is CASSSMRESSQSYNEQFF.

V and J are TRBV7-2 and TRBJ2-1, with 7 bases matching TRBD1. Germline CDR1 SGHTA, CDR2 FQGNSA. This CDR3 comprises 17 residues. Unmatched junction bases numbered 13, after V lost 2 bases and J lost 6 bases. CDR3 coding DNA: TGTGCCAGCAGCTTAAGAGGGCACAGGGGAATCGGCAATGAGCAGTTCTTC. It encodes CASSLRGHRGIGNEQFF.

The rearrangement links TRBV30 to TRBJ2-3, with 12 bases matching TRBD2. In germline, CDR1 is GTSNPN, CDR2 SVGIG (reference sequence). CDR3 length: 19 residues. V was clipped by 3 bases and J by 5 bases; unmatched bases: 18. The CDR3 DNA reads TGTGCCTGGAGGGTTGGGCTAGCGGGGGGGCATTTGACAAGAGATACGCAGTATTTT. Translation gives CAWRVGLAGGHLTRDTQYF.

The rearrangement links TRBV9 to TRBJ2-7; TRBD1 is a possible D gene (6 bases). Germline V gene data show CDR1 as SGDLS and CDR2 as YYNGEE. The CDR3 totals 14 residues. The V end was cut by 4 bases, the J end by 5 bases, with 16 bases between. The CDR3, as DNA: TGTGCCAGCAGCCCGGGACCCCCAGGGGACGAGCAGTACTTC. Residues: CASSPGPPGDEQYF.

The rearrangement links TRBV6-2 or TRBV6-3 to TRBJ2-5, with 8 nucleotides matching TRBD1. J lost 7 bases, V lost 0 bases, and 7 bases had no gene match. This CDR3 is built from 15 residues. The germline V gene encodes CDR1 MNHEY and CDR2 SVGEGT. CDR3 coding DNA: TGTGCCAGCAGTTACTCGGGACAGGCAACGGGGACCCAGTACTTC. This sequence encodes CASSYSGQATGTQYF.

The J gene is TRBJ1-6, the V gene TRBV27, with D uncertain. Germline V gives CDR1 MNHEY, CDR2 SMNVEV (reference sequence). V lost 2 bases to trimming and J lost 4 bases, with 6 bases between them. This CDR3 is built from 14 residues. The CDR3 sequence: CASSLMTYNSPLHF. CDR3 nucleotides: TGTGCCAGCAGTTTAATGACGTATAATTCACCCCTCCACTTT.

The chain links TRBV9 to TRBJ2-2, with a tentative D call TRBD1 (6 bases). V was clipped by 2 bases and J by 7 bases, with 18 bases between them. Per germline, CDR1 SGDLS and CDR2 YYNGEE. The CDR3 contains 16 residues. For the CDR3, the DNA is TGTGCCAGCAGCGTTGCCCCGGGACACTTGCTCGGGGAGCTGTTTTTT. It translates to CASSVAPGHLLGELFF. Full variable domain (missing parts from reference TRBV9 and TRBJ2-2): DSGVTQTPKHLITATGQRVTLRCSPRSGDLSVYWYQQSLDQGLQFLIQYYNGEERAKGNILERFSAQQFPDLHSELNLSSLELGDSALYFCASSVAPGHLLGELFFGEGSRLTVL.

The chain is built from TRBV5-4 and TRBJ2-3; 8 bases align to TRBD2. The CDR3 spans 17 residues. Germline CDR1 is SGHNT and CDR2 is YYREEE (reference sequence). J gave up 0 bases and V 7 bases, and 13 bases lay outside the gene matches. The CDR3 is CASELGGPSGSTDTQYF. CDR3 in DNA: TGTGCCAGCGAACTTGGTGGGCCTAGCGGGAGCACAGATACGCAGTATTTT.

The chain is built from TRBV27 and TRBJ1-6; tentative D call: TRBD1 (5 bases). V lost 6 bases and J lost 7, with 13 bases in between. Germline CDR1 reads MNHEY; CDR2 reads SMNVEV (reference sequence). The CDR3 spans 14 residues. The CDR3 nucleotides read TGTGCCAGCAGACCTGAGGGGCGGAATTCACCCCTCCACTTT. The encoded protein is CASRPEGRNSPLHF.

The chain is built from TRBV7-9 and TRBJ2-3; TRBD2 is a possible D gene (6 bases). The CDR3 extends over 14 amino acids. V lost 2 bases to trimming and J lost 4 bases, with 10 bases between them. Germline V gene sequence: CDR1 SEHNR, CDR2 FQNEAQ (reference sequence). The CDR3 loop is CASSLSGRSDTQYF. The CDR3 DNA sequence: TGTGCCAGCAGCTTATCCGGGAGATCAGATACGCAGTATTTT. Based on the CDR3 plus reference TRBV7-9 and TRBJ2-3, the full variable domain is DTGVSQNPRHKITKRGQNVTFRCDPISEHNRLYWYRQTLGQGPEFLTYFQNEAQLEKSRLLSDRFSAERPKGSFSTLEIQRTEQGDSAMYLCASSLSGRSDTQYFGPGTRLTVL.

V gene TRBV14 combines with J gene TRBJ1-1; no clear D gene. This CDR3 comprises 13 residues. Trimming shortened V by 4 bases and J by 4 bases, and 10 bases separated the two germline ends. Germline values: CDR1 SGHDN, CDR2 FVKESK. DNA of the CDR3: TGTGCCAGCAGCCTAACCGGACCCACTGAAGCTTTCTTT. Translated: CASSLTGPTEAFF.

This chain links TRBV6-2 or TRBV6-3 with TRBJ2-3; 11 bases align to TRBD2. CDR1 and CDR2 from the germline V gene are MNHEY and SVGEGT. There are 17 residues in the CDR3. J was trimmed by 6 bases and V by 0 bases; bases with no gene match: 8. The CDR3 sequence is CASSYSRPSGGRDTQYF. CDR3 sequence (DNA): TGTGCCAGCAGTTACTCGAGGCCTAGCGGGGGGCGGGATACGCAGTATTTT.

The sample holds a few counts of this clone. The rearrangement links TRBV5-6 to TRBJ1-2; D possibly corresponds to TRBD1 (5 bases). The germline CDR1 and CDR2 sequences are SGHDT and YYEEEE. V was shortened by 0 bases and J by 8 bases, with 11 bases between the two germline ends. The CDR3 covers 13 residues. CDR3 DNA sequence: TGTGCCAGCAGCTTGGGGGGCTCGGGAGGCTACACCTTC. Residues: CASSLGGSGGYTF.

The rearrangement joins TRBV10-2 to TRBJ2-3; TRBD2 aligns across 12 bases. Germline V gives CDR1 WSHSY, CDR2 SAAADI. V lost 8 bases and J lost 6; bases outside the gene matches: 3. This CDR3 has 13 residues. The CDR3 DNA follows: TGCGCCAGCGGGCTAGCGGGAGGGGATACGCAGTATTTT. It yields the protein CASGLAGGDTQYF.